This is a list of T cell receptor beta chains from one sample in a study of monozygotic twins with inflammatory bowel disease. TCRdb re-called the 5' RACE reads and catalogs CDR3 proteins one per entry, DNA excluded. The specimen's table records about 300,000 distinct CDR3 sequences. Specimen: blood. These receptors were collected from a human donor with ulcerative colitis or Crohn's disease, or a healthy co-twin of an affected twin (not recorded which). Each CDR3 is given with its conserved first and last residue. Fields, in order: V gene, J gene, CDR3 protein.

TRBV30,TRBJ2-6,CAWQGYYVGANVLTF
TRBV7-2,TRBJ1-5,CASSSASPLGPQHF
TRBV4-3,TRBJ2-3,CASSQDSTGYTDTQYF
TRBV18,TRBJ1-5,CASSPDARQPQHF
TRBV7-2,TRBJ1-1,CASSFWEGTEAFF
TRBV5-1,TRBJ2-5,CASSLGQLLETQYF
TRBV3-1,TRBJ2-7,CASRDLYEQYF
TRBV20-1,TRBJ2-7,CSALTSGRIDEQYF
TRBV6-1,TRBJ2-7,CASRMTSGGPYEQYF
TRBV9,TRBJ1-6,CASSVAPGNVSPLHF
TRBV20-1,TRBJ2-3,CSATPALPDTQYF
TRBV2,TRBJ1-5,CASRNGQAYSNQPQHF
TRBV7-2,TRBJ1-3,CASSLAWGNTIYF
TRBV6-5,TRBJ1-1,CASSYSRGSRRTEAFF
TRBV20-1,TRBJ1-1,CSARDLGQGATEAFF
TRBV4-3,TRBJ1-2,CASSQPFGGYTF
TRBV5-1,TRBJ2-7,CASSQPDSYEQYF
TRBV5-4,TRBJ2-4,CASSWGSASGRAGHKNIQYF
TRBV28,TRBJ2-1,CASSSQGTYNEQFF
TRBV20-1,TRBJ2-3,CSARTTQQLYTQYF
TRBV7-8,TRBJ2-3,CASSLGSASGELGSADTQYF
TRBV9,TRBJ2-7,CASSVGDRPYEQYF
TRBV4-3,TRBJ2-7,CASSQDFARAGEQYF
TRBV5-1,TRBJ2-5,CASSLGGVRWETQYF
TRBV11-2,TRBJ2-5,CASSLVGPGLAGANPQYF
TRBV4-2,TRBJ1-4,CASRRDLRNEKLFF
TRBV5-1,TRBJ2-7,CASSLVAGGPYEQYF
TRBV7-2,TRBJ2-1,CASSPLVHRARGEQFF
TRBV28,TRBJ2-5,CASSLRPEAQYF
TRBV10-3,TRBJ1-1,CAITPTGVNTEAFF
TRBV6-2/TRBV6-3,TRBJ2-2,CASKRTGRGELFF
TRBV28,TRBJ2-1,CASSSPGETRNLYNEQFF
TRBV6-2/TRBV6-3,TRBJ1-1,CASSYGRGPMNTEAFF